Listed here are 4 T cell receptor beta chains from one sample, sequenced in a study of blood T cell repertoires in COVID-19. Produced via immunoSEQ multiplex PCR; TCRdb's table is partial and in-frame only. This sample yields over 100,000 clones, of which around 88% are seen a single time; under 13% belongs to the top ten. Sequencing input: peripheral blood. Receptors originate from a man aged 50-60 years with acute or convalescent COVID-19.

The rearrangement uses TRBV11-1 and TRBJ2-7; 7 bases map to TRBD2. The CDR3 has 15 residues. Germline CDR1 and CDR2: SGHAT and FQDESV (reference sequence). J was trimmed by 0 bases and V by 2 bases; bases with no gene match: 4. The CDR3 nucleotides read TGTGCCAGCAGCTTACTAGCGGCTAGCTCCTACGAGCAGTACTTC. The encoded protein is CASSLLAASSYEQYF.

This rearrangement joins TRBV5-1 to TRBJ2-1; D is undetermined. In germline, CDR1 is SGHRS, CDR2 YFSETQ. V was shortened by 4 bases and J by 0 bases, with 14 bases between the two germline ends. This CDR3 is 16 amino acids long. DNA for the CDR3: TGCGCCAGCAGCCCCTCGGAAGCGAGCTCCTACAATGAGCAGTTCTTC. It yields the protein CASSPSEASSYNEQFF. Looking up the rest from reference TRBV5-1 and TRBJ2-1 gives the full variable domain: KAGVTQTPRYLIKTRGQQVTLSCSPISGHRSVSWYQQTPGQGLQFLFEYFSETQRNKGNFPGRFSGRQFSNSRSEMNVSTLELGDSALYLCASSPSEASSYNEQFFGPGTRLTVL.

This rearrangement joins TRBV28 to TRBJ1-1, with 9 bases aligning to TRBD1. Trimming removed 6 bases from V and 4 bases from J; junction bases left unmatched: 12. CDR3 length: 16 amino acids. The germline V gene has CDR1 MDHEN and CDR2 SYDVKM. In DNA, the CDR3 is TGTGCCAGCAGCGGCCGGGACAGGGTAATCCGCACTGAAGCTTTCTTT. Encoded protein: CASSGRDRVIRTEAFF.

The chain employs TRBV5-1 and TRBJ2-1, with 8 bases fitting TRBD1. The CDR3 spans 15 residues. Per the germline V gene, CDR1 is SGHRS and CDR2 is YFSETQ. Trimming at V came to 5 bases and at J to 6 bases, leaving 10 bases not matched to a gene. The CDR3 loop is CASSPDRGRGNEQFF. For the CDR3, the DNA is TGCGCCAGCAGTCCCGACAGGGGCCGAGGCAATGAGCAGTTCTTC. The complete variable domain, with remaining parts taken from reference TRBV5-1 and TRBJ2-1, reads KAGVTQTPRYLIKTRGQQVTLSCSPISGHRSVSWYQQTPGQGLQFLFEYFSETQRNKGNFPGRFSGRQFSNSRSEMNVSTLELGDSALYLCASSPDRGRGNEQFFGPGTRLTVL.